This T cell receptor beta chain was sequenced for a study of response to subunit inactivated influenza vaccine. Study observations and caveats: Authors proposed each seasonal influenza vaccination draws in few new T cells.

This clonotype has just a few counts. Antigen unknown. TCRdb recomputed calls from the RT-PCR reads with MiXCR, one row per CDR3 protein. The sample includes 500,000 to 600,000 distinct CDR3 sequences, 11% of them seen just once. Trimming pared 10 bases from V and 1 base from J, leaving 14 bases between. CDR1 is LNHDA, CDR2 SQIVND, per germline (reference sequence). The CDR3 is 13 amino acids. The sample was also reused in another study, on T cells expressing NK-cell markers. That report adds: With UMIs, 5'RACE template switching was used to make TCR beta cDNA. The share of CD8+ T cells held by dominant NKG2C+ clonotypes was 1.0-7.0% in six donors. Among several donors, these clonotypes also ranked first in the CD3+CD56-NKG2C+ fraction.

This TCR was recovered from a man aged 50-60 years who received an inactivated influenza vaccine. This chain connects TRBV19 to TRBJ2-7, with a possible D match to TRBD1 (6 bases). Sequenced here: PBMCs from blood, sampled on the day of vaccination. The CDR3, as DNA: TGTGCCACTCTACAGGGAGAGTCCTACGAGCAGTACTTC. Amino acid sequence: CATLQGESYEQYF.